Ten or more counts support the clone carrying this TCR beta chain. Its antigen is currently unknown. V gave up 2 bases and J gave up 7 bases, with 5 bases separating them. This CDR3 has 11 amino acids. Constant-region priming of about 500 ng total RNA yielded TCR beta cDNA. What produced the TCR beta libraries was three nested multiplex PCR rounds using slightly modified ARM-PCR. The study ran its first two PCR rounds for around 9 cycles each, using TRBV1-TRBV30 forward primers and a C-beta reverse primer. TCRdb recomputed calls from the multiplex PCR reads with MiXCR, one row per CDR3 protein. The table has about 200,000 distinct CDR3 sequences, almost 65% seen once. The sample belongs to a study of tumor-infiltrating lymphocytes in primary liver carcinoma. Overall study context: Patients comprised men and women whose ages fell between 30 and 69 years.

Findings and caveats of the study: Tumor-adjacent and tumor-blood pairs shared a smaller degree of overlap than tumor region pairs. Since sampling was bulk and unsorted, CD4+ and CD8+ repertoires were not compared.

Blood RNA originated from unsorted whole blood, with germline DNA additionally extracted. These patients lived with chronic HBV infection and had never been treated. Sequenced input: peripheral blood. This sequence was found in a woman aged 55-70 years with primary liver carcinoma and hepatitis B virus infection. V and J are TRBV12-3 or TRBV12-4 and TRBJ1-1, with TRBD1 as a possible D gene (5 bases). The CDR3 nucleotides read TGTGCCAGCAGTTTAAGGGGTGAAGCTTTCTTT. Protein: CASSLRGEAFF.